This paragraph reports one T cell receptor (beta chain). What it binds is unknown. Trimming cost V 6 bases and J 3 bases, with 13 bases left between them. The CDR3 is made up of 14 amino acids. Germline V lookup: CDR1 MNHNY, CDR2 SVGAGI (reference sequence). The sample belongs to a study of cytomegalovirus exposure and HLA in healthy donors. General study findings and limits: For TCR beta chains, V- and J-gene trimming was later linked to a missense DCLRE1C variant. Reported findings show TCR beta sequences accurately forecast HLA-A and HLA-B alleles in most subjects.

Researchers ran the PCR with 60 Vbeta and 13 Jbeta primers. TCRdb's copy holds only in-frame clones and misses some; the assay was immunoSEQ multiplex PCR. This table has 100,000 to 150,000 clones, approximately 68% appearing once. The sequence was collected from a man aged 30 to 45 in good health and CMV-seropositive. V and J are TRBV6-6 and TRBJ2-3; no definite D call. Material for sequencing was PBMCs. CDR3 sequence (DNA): TGTGCCAGCAGGCTCCCGGTAGATACAGATACGCAGTATTTT. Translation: CASRLPVDTDTQYF.